This T cell receptor beta chain comes out of a study of yellow fever vaccine responses in identical twins. TCRdb passed the RT-PCR reads through MiXCR, listing each CDR3 protein once. The sample records over 15,000 distinct CDR3 sequences, nearly 70% being singletons. Trimming took off 4 bases at V and 12 bases at J, with 22 bases between the two ends. Germline V lookup: CDR1 MDHEN, CDR2 SYDVKM. The CDR3 extends over 16 amino acids. This clonotype was recorded a few times. Antigen: not known. Study-wide results and limits: Twins reportedly had a vaccine T cell response that seemed partly convergent, partly personalized.

V is TRBV28 and J is TRBJ1-6; no clear D. This specimen consisted of T cells from blood (PBMCs), unsorted or a sorted subset (not recorded which), obtained before or after yellow fever vaccination (not recorded which). This receptor was taken from a woman younger than 35 who received the yellow fever vaccine. The CDR3 reads CASSSSRVHTEIPLHF. The CDR3 DNA reads as TGTGCCAGCAGTTCGTCGAGGGTACACACTGAAATACCCCTCCACTTT.